This is a list of T cell receptor beta chains from one sample in a study of T cell responses to AZD1222 COVID-19 vaccine. The protocol was immunoSEQ multiplex PCR, while the TCRdb copy is restricted to in-frame clones and leaves out a portion. Of about 200,000 clones in the sample, about 90% are singletons; the top ten hold approximately 8%. The specimen was peripheral blood, collected on day 0 of AZD1222 vaccination. The source of these receptors is an adult in good health. Both conserved end residues are part of each CDR3. The D gene is left open where the match is weak. Only part of the rows carry a size: once, few, many, or a class if the clone is expanded.

v_gene,d_gene,j_gene,abundance,CDR3nt,CDR3aa
TRBV6-1,TRBD1,TRBJ2-1,-,TGTGCCAGCAGTGATAGGACAGGGAGGATGAACAATGAGCAGTTCTTC,CASSDRTGRMNNEQFF
TRBV3-1/TRBV3-2,-,TRBJ1-1,-,TGTGCCAGCAGCCAATCAGCCACTATGGCTTTCTTT,CASSQSATMAFF
TRBV28,-,TRBJ2-6,-,TGTGCCAGCAGTCCGGCGGGGGCCAACGTCCTGACTTTC,CASSPAGANVLTF
TRBV10-3,-,TRBJ2-6,-,TGTGCCATCAGTGAGTCGATGTACGGGGCCAACGTCCTGACTTTC,CAISESMYGANVLTF
TRBV7-2,-,TRBJ1-1,-,TGTGCCAGCAGCTTATCCAAGTCATGGAACACTGAAGCTTTCTTT,CASSLSKSWNTEAFF
TRBV5-1,-,TRBJ1-1,once,TGCGCCAGCAGCTTAGGGCCATCTAACACTGAAGCTTTCTTT,CASSLGPSNTEAFF
TRBV7-2,-,TRBJ2-7,-,TGTGCCAGCAGCTTAGATGGTTTTCGCGAGCAGTACTTC,CASSLDGFREQYF
TRBV2,TRBD1,TRBJ1-2,few,TGTGCCAGCAGCGCCGAGGACAGGGCCCAAAATGGCTACACCTTC,CASSAEDRAQNGYTF
TRBV7-2,-,TRBJ2-1,-,TGTGCCAGCAGCTTATGGGCGGGGGCCAACAATGAGCAGTTCTTC,CASSLWAGANNEQFF
TRBV7-8,-,TRBJ1-2,-,TGTGCCAGCAGCTTAGGTTTTCGGGGGGGCCTCTATGGCTACACCTTC,CASSLGFRGGLYGYTF
TRBV28,-,TRBJ1-3,-,TGTGCCAGCAGTTTAGGGCGAGGAAACACCATATATTTT,CASSLGRGNTIYF
TRBV2,-,TRBJ1-6,-,TGTGCCAGCATCCCGAGAGACAGTTATAATTCACCCCTCCACTTT,CASIPRDSYNSPLHF
TRBV2,TRBD2,TRBJ2-7,once,TGTGCCAGCAGTGAAGGGCTAGCGGGGAGATACTACGAGCAGTACTTC,CASSEGLAGRYYEQYF
TRBV6-1,TRBD1,TRBJ1-6,-,TGTGCCAGCTCGTACGACAGGGTAGATTCACCCCTCCACTTT,CASSYDRVDSPLHF
TRBV24-1,-,TRBJ2-3,-,TGTGCCACCAGCCCGACTAGCACAGATACGCAGTATTTT,CATSPTSTDTQYF
TRBV7-8,TRBD1,TRBJ2-1,-,TGTGCCAGCAGCGAGGGGACAGCTCCAGACAATGAGCAGTTCTTC,CASSEGTAPDNEQFF
TRBV5-4,-,TRBJ1-1,-,TGTGCCAGCAGCTTGGTGGGGGGTGTCAAAACTTTCTTT,CASSLVGGVKTFF
TRBV4-1,TRBD1,TRBJ2-7,-,TGCGCCAGCAGCCAGGTGAGGACGGACAGGACTGCCTACGAGCAGTACTTC,CASSQVRTDRTAYEQYF
TRBV7-2,TRBD1,TRBJ2-7,-,TGTGCCAGCAGCCCACAGGGGGCAAGCTCCTACGAGCAGTACTTC,CASSPQGASSYEQYF
TRBV25-1,-,TRBJ1-1,-,TGTGCCGCGACGACAGGTGAGAACACTGAAGCTTTCTTT,CAATTGENTEAFF
TRBV7-3,-,TRBJ2-7,once,TGTGCCAGCAGCTTAGGACGTGGGGGCTACGAGCAGTACTTC,CASSLGRGGYEQYF
TRBV5-6,TRBD2,TRBJ2-1,-,TGTGCCAGCAGCTTGGTAGCGGGGGGCCCGTACAATGAGCAGTTCTTC,CASSLVAGGPYNEQFF
TRBV28,-,TRBJ2-2,once,TGTGCCAGTCGTCCGGGACCGAACACCGGGGAGCTGTTTTTT,CASRPGPNTGELFF
TRBV6-5,TRBD2,TRBJ2-3,-,TGCGCCGGGGGGAGGAGCACAGATACGCAGTATTTT,CAGGRSTDTQYF